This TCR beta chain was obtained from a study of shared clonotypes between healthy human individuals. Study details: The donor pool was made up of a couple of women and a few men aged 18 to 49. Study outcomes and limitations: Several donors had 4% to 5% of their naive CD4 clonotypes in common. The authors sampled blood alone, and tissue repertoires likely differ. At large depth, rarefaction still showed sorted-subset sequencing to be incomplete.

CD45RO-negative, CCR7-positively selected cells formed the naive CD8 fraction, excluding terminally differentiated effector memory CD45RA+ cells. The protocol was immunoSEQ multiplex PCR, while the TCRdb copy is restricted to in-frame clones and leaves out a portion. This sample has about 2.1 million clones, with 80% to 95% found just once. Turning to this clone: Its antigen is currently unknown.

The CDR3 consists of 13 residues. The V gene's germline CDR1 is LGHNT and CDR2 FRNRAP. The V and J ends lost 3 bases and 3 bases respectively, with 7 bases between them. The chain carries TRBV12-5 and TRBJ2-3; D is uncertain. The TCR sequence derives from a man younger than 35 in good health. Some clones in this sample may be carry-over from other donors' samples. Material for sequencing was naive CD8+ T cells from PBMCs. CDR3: CASGLPGTDTQYF. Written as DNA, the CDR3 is TGTGCTAGTGGTTTACCTGGGACAGATACGCAGTATTTT.